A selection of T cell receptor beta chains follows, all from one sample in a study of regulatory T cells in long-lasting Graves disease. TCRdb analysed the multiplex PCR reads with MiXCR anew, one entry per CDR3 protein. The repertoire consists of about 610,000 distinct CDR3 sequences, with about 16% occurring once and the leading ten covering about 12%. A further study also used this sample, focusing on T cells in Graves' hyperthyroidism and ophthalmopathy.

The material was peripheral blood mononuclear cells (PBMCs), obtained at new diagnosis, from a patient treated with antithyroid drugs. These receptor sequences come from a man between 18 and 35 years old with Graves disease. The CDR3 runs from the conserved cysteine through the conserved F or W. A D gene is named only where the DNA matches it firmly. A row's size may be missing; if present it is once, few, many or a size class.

CDR3 protein: CASSLVTGGGEKLFF
CDR3 DNA: TGTGCCAGCAGCTTGGTCACAGGGGGAGGTGAAAAACTGTTTTTT
D gene: TRBD1
V gene: TRBV7-2
J gene: TRBJ1-4
clone size: few

CDR3 protein: CASSFFGQPYEQYF
CDR3 DNA: TGTGCCAGCAGTTTCTTCGGGCAGCCCTACGAGCAGTACTTC
D gene: .
V gene: TRBV6-5
J gene: TRBJ2-7
clone size: many

CDR3 protein: CASSLNRKAYTGELFF
CDR3 DNA: TGTGCCAGCAGTCTCAACAGGAAAGCTTACACCGGGGAGCTGTTTTTT
D gene: .
V gene: TRBV27
J gene: TRBJ2-2
clone size: many

CDR3 protein: CASSPRTGQLLNYGYTF
CDR3 DNA: TGCGCCAGCAGCCCGAGGACAGGGCAATTATTAAACTATGGCTACACCTTC
D gene: TRBD1
V gene: TRBV5-1
J gene: TRBJ1-2
clone size: few

CDR3 protein: CSASRGNLNQPQHF
CDR3 DNA: TGCAGTGCTTCCCGGGGGAATCTCAATCAGCCCCAGCATTTT
D gene: .
V gene: TRBV20-1
J gene: TRBJ1-5
clone size: .

CDR3 protein: CASMLMGTSSNQPQHF
CDR3 DNA: TGTGCCAGTATGCTAATGGGGACATCCAGCAATCAGCCCCAGCATTTT
D gene: .
V gene: TRBV19
J gene: TRBJ1-5
clone size: .

CDR3 protein: CASTVLSSYNEQFF
CDR3 DNA: TGTGCCAGCACCGTTTTGAGCTCCTACAATGAGCAGTTCTTC
D gene: .
V gene: TRBV2
J gene: TRBJ2-1
clone size: many

CDR3 protein: CASGRTSGYTGELFF
CDR3 DNA: TGTGCCAGCGGACGGACTAGCGGATACACCGGGGAGCTGTTTTTT
D gene: TRBD2
V gene: TRBV11-2
J gene: TRBJ2-2
clone size: many

CDR3 protein: CASSLSMSDTEAFF
CDR3 DNA: TGCGCCAGCAGCTTGTCGATGAGTGACACTGAAGCTTTCTTT
D gene: .
V gene: TRBV5-1
J gene: TRBJ1-1
clone size: many

CDR3 protein: CASRPGQGTGNTIYF
CDR3 DNA: TGTGCCAGCAGACCGGGACAGGGGACTGGAAACACCATATATTTT
D gene: TRBD1
V gene: TRBV6-1
J gene: TRBJ1-3
clone size: few

CDR3 protein: CASSLTPTSGRDTGELFF
CDR3 DNA: TGTGCCAGCAGCTTAACGCCAACTAGCGGGAGGGACACCGGGGAGCTGTTTTTT
D gene: TRBD2
V gene: TRBV7-3
J gene: TRBJ2-2
clone size: .

CDR3 protein: CASSQPTGRTTDTQYF
CDR3 DNA: TGCGCCAGCAGCCAACCCACAGGGAGAACCACAGATACGCAGTATTTT
D gene: .
V gene: TRBV4-1
J gene: TRBJ2-3
clone size: few

CDR3 protein: CASSLGAYNEQFF
CDR3 DNA: TGTGCCAGCAGTTTAGGGGCCTACAATGAGCAGTTCTTC
D gene: .
V gene: TRBV27
J gene: TRBJ2-1
clone size: many

CDR3 protein: CASTNSGRSDTQYF
CDR3 DNA: TGTGCCAGCACCAATAGCGGGAGGTCAGATACGCAGTATTTT
D gene: TRBD2
V gene: TRBV6-2/TRBV6-3
J gene: TRBJ2-3
clone size: many

CDR3 protein: CSARGGDSYEQYF
CDR3 DNA: TGCAGTGCCCGGGGGGGGGACTCCTACGAGCAGTACTTC
D gene: TRBD2
V gene: TRBV20-1
J gene: TRBJ2-7
clone size: .

CDR3 protein: CASSEALRTGVGYGYTF
CDR3 DNA: TGTGCCAGCAGTGAAGCGCTTAGGACAGGGGTAGGCTATGGCTACACCTTC
D gene: TRBD1
V gene: TRBV2
J gene: TRBJ1-2
clone size: many

CDR3 protein: CASSLTSGGSGANVLTF
CDR3 DNA: TGTGCCAGCAGCTTGACTAGCGGGGGCTCTGGGGCCAACGTCCTGACTTTC
D gene: TRBD2
V gene: TRBV9
J gene: TRBJ2-6
clone size: .

CDR3 protein: CASSFNRETYEQYF
CDR3 DNA: TGTGCCAGCAGTTTCAACAGGGAAACCTACGAGCAGTACTTC
D gene: .
V gene: TRBV12-3/TRBV12-4
J gene: TRBJ2-7
clone size: .

CDR3 protein: CSADPNSETYEQYF
CDR3 DNA: TGCAGTGCGGACCCCAATTCTGAAACCTACGAGCAGTACTTC
D gene: .
V gene: TRBV20-1
J gene: TRBJ2-7
clone size: many

CDR3 protein: CSGTSGDNEQFF
CDR3 DNA: TGCAGTGGGACTAGCGGCGACAATGAGCAGTTCTTC
D gene: TRBD2
V gene: TRBV20-1
J gene: TRBJ2-1
clone size: few

CDR3 protein: CASSLSEYEQYF
CDR3 DNA: TGTGCCAGCAGTTTATCGGAGTACGAGCAGTACTTC
D gene: .
V gene: TRBV28
J gene: TRBJ2-7
clone size: many

CDR3 protein: CSVAGRMNTKAFF
CDR3 DNA: TGCAGCGTTGCAGGAAGGATGAACACTAAAGCTTTCTTT
D gene: .
V gene: TRBV29-1
J gene: TRBJ1-1
clone size: few

CDR3 protein: CASSPKADNEQFF
CDR3 DNA: TGTGCCAGCAGCCCAAAGGCCGACAATGAGCAGTTCTTC
D gene: .
V gene: TRBV11-1
J gene: TRBJ2-1
clone size: many

CDR3 protein: CSVPDRYTGELFF
CDR3 DNA: TGCAGCGTTCCGGACAGGTACACCGGGGAGCTGTTTTTT
D gene: TRBD1
V gene: TRBV29-1
J gene: TRBJ2-2
clone size: .

CDR3 protein: CSAARGEYNSPLHF
CDR3 DNA: TGCAGTGCTGCCAGGGGCGAATATAATTCACCCCTCCACTTT
D gene: .
V gene: TRBV20-1
J gene: TRBJ1-6
clone size: few

CDR3 protein: CASSPGPSNQPQHF
CDR3 DNA: TGTGCCAGCAGCCCCGGACCTTCTAATCAGCCCCAGCATTTT
D gene: .
V gene: TRBV9
J gene: TRBJ1-5
clone size: many

CDR3 protein: CSVASGSSAYNEQFF
CDR3 DNA: TGCAGCGTCGCTAGCGGGAGCAGTGCCTACAATGAGCAGTTCTTC
D gene: TRBD2
V gene: TRBV29-1
J gene: TRBJ2-1
clone size: many

CDR3 protein: CASSLMDRVDGYTF
CDR3 DNA: TGCGCCAGCAGCTTGATGGACAGGGTTGATGGCTACACCTTC
D gene: TRBD1
V gene: TRBV5-1
J gene: TRBJ1-2
clone size: few

CDR3 protein: CSARDSLAGGNEQFF
CDR3 DNA: TGCAGTGCTAGAGACAGCCTAGCGGGGGGCAATGAGCAGTTCTTC
D gene: TRBD2
V gene: TRBV20-1
J gene: TRBJ2-1
clone size: many

CDR3 protein: CASSLTPDLNTDTQYF
CDR3 DNA: TGTGCCAGCAGCTTAACCCCGGACTTGAACACAGATACGCAGTATTTT
D gene: .
V gene: TRBV7-3
J gene: TRBJ2-3
clone size: many

CDR3 protein: CSARDITSGRWETQYF
CDR3 DNA: TGCAGTGCTAGAGATATTACTAGCGGGAGGTGGGAGACCCAGTACTTC
D gene: TRBD2
V gene: TRBV20-1
J gene: TRBJ2-5
clone size: many

CDR3 protein: CASSEAGGYNEQFF
CDR3 DNA: TGTGCCAGCAGTGAAGCGGGGGGGTATAATGAGCAGTTCTTC
D gene: TRBD2
V gene: TRBV6-1
J gene: TRBJ2-1
clone size: .

CDR3 protein: CASSIAGTGGPPQHF
CDR3 DNA: TGTGCCAGTAGTATAGCCGGAACAGGGGGCCCGCCCCAGCATTTT
D gene: TRBD1
V gene: TRBV19
J gene: TRBJ1-5
clone size: .

CDR3 protein: CASSVSINQPQHF
CDR3 DNA: TGTGCCAGCAGCGTAAGTATAAACCAGCCCCAGCATTTT
D gene: .
V gene: TRBV9
J gene: TRBJ1-5
clone size: few

CDR3 protein: CASKPVDSAYEQYF
CDR3 DNA: TGCGCCAGCAAGCCAGTCGACAGCGCCTACGAGCAGTACTTC
D gene: .
V gene: TRBV5-1
J gene: TRBJ2-7
clone size: .

CDR3 protein: CASRIDRPYGYTF
CDR3 DNA: TGCGCCAGCAGGATTGACAGACCTTATGGCTACACCTTC
D gene: .
V gene: TRBV10-1
J gene: TRBJ1-2
clone size: .

CDR3 protein: CASSPISTSGEQFF
CDR3 DNA: TGTGCCAGCAGTCCGATTTCGACTAGCGGGGAGCAGTTCTTC
D gene: TRBD2
V gene: TRBV12-3/TRBV12-4
J gene: TRBJ2-1
clone size: few

CDR3 protein: CASSYGQGGGNEQFF
CDR3 DNA: TGTGCCAGCAGTTACGGACAGGGAGGGGGCAATGAGCAGTTCTTC
D gene: .
V gene: TRBV6-5
J gene: TRBJ2-1
clone size: few

CDR3 protein: CSARGSGNEQFF
CDR3 DNA: TGCAGTGCTAGAGGTTCAGGGAATGAGCAGTTCTTC
D gene: .
V gene: TRBV20-1
J gene: TRBJ2-1
clone size: .

CDR3 protein: CAWSVRSAGRGFF
CDR3 DNA: TGTGCCTGGAGTGTTAGGTCGGCGGGCCGGGGGTTCTTC
D gene: .
V gene: TRBV30
J gene: TRBJ2-1
clone size: many

CDR3 protein: CASSEQGFSGYTF
CDR3 DNA: TGTGCCAGCAGTGAACAGGGGTTCTCTGGCTACACCTTC
D gene: .
V gene: TRBV2
J gene: TRBJ1-2
clone size: many

CDR3 protein: CASSPGLAEVSYEQYF
CDR3 DNA: TGTGCCAGCAGCCCGGGACTAGCGGAGGTCTCCTACGAGCAGTACTTC
D gene: TRBD2
V gene: TRBV5-5
J gene: TRBJ2-7
clone size: .

CDR3 protein: CASSWATSSSGNTIYF
CDR3 DNA: TGTGCCAGCAGTTGGGCTACCTCGAGCTCTGGAAACACCATATATTTT
D gene: .
V gene: TRBV2
J gene: TRBJ1-3
clone size: .

CDR3 protein: CASSTPQGGINEQFF
CDR3 DNA: TGTGCCAGCAGCACCCCCCAAGGAGGGATCAATGAGCAGTTCTTC
D gene: .
V gene: TRBV7-2
J gene: TRBJ2-1
clone size: many

CDR3 protein: CASSFELLAGPYEQYF
CDR3 DNA: TGTGCCAGCAGCTTCGAACTTCTAGCGGGACCCTACGAGCAGTACTTC
D gene: TRBD2
V gene: TRBV11-2
J gene: TRBJ2-7
clone size: many

CDR3 protein: CATSDSGTEQYF
CDR3 DNA: TGTGCCACCAGTGATTCAGGGACCGAGCAGTACTTC
D gene: .
V gene: TRBV24-1
J gene: TRBJ2-7
clone size: .

CDR3 protein: CASSISVVGGDEQFF
CDR3 DNA: TGTGCCAGTAGTATTAGTGTCGTGGGGGGTGATGAGCAGTTCTTC
D gene: .
V gene: TRBV19
J gene: TRBJ2-1
clone size: .

CDR3 protein: CASRDRTTYEQYF
CDR3 DNA: TGTGCCAGTCGGGACAGGACGACCTACGAGCAGTACTTC
D gene: TRBD1
V gene: TRBV19
J gene: TRBJ2-7
clone size: many

CDR3 protein: CASRGGDRYEQYF
CDR3 DNA: TGTGCCAGCAGAGGGGGGGACAGATACGAGCAGTACTTC
D gene: .
V gene: TRBV6-1
J gene: TRBJ2-7
clone size: .

CDR3 protein: CASSLDLIAYEQYF
CDR3 DNA: TGTGCCAGCAGCTTAGACCTTATAGCCTACGAGCAGTACTTC
D gene: .
V gene: TRBV11-2
J gene: TRBJ2-7
clone size: many

CDR3 protein: CASSSRVSYTGELFF
CDR3 DNA: TGTGCCAGCAGTTCCAGGGTCTCTTACACCGGGGAGCTGTTTTTT
D gene: .
V gene: TRBV27
J gene: TRBJ2-2
clone size: many

CDR3 protein: CASSFGGPIGGYTF
CDR3 DNA: TGTGCCAGCAGCTTCGGGGGGCCCATTGGTGGCTACACCTTC
D gene: .
V gene: TRBV11-2
J gene: TRBJ1-2
clone size: many

CDR3 protein: CASRSPQGARAKNIQYF
CDR3 DNA: TGTGCCAGCAGATCTCCACAGGGGGCGCGGGCCAAAAACATTCAGTACTTC
D gene: TRBD1
V gene: TRBV28
J gene: TRBJ2-4
clone size: many